These 14 T cell receptor beta chains originate from one sample sequenced in a study of blood T cell repertoires in COVID-19. Assay: immunoSEQ multiplex PCR; the TCRdb copy retains only in-frame clones and omits some. The data show 75,000 to 95,000 clones, with around 82% seen just once and roughly 36% held by the top ten. What was sequenced was peripheral blood. The receptors originated from a man between 60 and 75 years old with COVID-19, enrolled during active disease.

This sequence joins TRBV7-6 and TRBJ1-2; 12 bases map to TRBD1. Looked up from germline, CDR1 is SGHVS and CDR2 is FNYEAQ. CDR3 length equals 15 residues. After removal of 1 base from V and 8 bases from J, the junction contained 5 bases not matched to a gene. The DNA for the CDR3 is TGTGCCAGCAGCTTAGACACCGGGACAGGGGGCGGCTACACCTTC. This gives the protein CASSLDTGTGGGYTF. The full variable domain, with the rest looked up from reference TRBV7-6 and TRBJ1-2, is GAGVSQSPRYKVTKRGQDVALRCDPISGHVSLYWYRQALGQGPEFLTYFNYEAQQDKSGLPNDRFSAERPEGSISTLTIQRTEQRDSAMYRCASSLDTGTGGGYTFGSGTRLTVV.

This clone has only one observation. V and J are TRBV25-1 and TRBJ2-5; 8 nucleotides match TRBD1. V was clipped by 4 bases and J by 1 base; unmatched bases: 8. Germline V gene sequence: CDR1 MGHDK, CDR2 SYGVNS. This CDR3 is 16 amino acids long. In nucleotides, the CDR3 is TGTGCCAGCAGTGGACCTGGACAGGGAGGCCAAGAGACCCAGTACTTC. It translates to CASSGPGQGGQETQYF.

This chain connects TRBV9 to TRBJ2-5; D is possibly TRBD2 (5 bases). CDR3 length: 17 amino acids. Looked up from germline, CDR1 is SGDLS and CDR2 is YYNGEE. Trimming pared 0 bases from V and 1 base from J, leaving 16 bases between. The CDR3 DNA is TGTGCCAGCAGCGTAGCCCCCAGCGGAACGACCCAAGAGACCCAGTACTTC. Translating gives CASSVAPSGTTQETQYF.

The V and J genes are TRBV5-1 and TRBJ2-2; the match to TRBD2 covers 13 bases. Germline V lookup: CDR1 SGHRS, CDR2 YFSETQ. The CDR3 contains 19 residues. Trimming at V came to 0 bases and at J to 5 bases, leaving 10 bases not matched to a gene. CDR3 DNA sequence: TGCGCCAGCAGCTTGGTTCCGGGACTAGCGGGGCTGAGGACCGGGGAGCTGTTTTTT. This encodes CASSLVPGLAGLRTGELFF.

This clone has a count of ten or more. The chain has TRBV6-6 and TRBJ1-5, with TRBD1 matching 9 bases. Unmatched junction bases numbered 9, after V lost 2 bases and J lost 7 bases. This CDR3 is 16 amino acids long. Germline V gene lookup returns CDR1 MNHNY and CDR2 SVGAGI (reference sequence). The DNA for the CDR3 is TGTGCCAGCAGTTACGCGGGACAGGGAGGGGGGCAGCCCCAGCATTTT. Translating gives CASSYAGQGGGQPQHF.

The V and J genes are TRBV18 and TRBJ1-1, with D unclear. Trimming shortened V by 3 bases and J by 6 bases, and 23 bases separated the two germline ends. The CDR3 contains 17 residues. Germline lookup yields CDR1 KGHSH and CDR2 LQKENI. The CDR3 loop reads CASSPKNPGLRGPEAFF. The CDR3 DNA reads as TGTGCCAGCTCACCGAAAAACCCGGGTCTCCGGGGTCCTGAAGCTTTCTTT.

The CDR3 here is CASSSSMGSDTQYF. The CDR3, as DNA: TGTGCCAGCAGCTCTAGTATGGGTTCAGATACGCAGTATTTT. The chain couples TRBV7-2 to TRBJ2-3; no definite D call. The CDR3 totals 14 residues. In germline, CDR1 is SGHTA, CDR2 FQGNSA. Trimming pared 4 bases from V and 4 bases from J, leaving 12 bases between.

This chain joins TRBV18 and TRBJ1-6, with D hard to call. CDR1 is KGHSH and CDR2 is LQKENI in the germline V gene. There are 15 residues in the CDR3. The V gene lost 2 bases and the J gene lost 0 bases, with 5 bases spanning the gap. For the CDR3, the DNA is TGTGCCAGCTCACCAAGTAGCTCCTATAATTCACCCCTCCACTTT. This codes for CASSPSSSYNSPLHF.

The rearrangement uses TRBV5-1 and TRBJ1-2, with a weak D call TRBD1 (5 bases). The CDR3 has 15 residues. V was pared by 1 base and J by 4 bases, with 14 bases between. Germline assignment: CDR1 SGHRS and CDR2 YFSETQ. This chain's CDR3 is CASSLLRGDRYGYTF. The CDR3 DNA sequence: TGCGCCAGCAGCTTGTTACGGGGGGATCGCTATGGCTACACCTTC.

This clone was seen just once. A read error may produce the germline difference seen at one junction end. J is TRBJ1-2 and V is TRBV27; 7 bases agree with TRBD1. CDR1 MNHEY and CDR2 SMNVEV come from the germline V gene (reference sequence). The CDR3 covers 13 residues. CDR3 sequence (DNA): TGTGCCAGCAGCCGACCGCAGGGGGTCGCCAAATTCTTC. It is translated as CASSRPQGVAKFF.

The CDR3 loop is CASSTGRDRGSGEQYF. DNA of the CDR3: TGTGCCAGCAGCACAGGCCGGGACAGGGGAAGCGGCGAGCAGTACTTC. This chain connects TRBV11-2 to TRBJ2-7; 10 positions match TRBD1. This CDR3 comprises 16 residues. Germline V gives CDR1 SGHAT, CDR2 FQNNGV. Trimming at V came to 5 bases and at J to 6 bases, leaving 13 bases not matched to a gene.

The chain links TRBV18 to TRBJ1-5; 11 bases match TRBD1. The CDR3 sequence is 15 residues long. CDR1 KGHSH and CDR2 LQKENI come from the germline V gene. V lost 4 bases and J lost 5; bases outside the gene matches: 4. The CDR3, as DNA: TGTGCCAGCTCACTGGACAGGGGGCGGGATCAGCCCCAGCATTTT. It encodes CASSLDRGRDQPQHF.

The J gene is TRBJ2-2, the V gene TRBV6-5; D might be TRBD2 (5 bases). From germline, CDR1 is MNHEY and CDR2 SVGAGI. There are 15 residues in the CDR3. V was pared by 0 bases and J by 1 base, with 6 bases between. CDR3 amino acids: CASSYSGLNTGELFF. In DNA, the CDR3 is TGTGCCAGCAGTTACTCAGGACTGAACACCGGGGAGCTGTTTTTT.

The chain joins TRBV7-3 to TRBJ2-5; D perhaps matches TRBD2 (7 bases). The CDR3 consists of 15 residues. Trimming left V 5 bases short and J 4 bases short, with 17 bases between. Germline V gene sequence: CDR1 SGHTA, CDR2 FQGTGA. The chain's CDR3 is CASSPQRGAGETQYF. CDR3 nucleotide sequence: TGTGCCAGCAGCCCCCAACGGGGGGCGGGAGAGACCCAGTACTTC.